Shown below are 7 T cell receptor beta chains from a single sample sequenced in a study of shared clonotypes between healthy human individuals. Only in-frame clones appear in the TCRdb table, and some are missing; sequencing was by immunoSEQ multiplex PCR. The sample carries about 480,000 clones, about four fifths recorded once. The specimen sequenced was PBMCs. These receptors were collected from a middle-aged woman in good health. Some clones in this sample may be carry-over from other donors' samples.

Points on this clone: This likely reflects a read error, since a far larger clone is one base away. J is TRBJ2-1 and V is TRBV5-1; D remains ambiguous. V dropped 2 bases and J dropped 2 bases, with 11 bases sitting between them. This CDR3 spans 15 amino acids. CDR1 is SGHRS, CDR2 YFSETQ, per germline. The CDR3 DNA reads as TGCGCCAGCAGCTTAGTTCCAGAGGCCTACAATGAGCAGTTCTTC. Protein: CASSLVPEAYNEQFF.

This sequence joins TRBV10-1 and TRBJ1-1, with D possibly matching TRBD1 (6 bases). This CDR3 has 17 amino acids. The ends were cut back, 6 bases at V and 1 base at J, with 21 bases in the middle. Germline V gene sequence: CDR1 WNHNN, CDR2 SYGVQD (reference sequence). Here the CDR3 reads CASRTRVFMGQNTEAFF. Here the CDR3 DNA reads TGCGCCAGCAGGACGCGCGTCTTCATGGGACAGAACACTGAAGCTTTCTTT.

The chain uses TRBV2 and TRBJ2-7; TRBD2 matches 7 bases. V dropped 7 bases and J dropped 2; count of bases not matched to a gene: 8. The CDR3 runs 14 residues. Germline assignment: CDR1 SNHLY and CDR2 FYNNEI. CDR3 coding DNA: TGTGCCAGCATGGGGCTAGCGGTCACCTACGAGCAGTACTTC. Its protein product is CASMGLAVTYEQYF.

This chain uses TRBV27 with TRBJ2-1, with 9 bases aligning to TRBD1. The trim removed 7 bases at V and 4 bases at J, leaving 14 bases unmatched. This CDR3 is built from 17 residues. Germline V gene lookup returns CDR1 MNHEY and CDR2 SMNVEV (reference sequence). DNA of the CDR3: TGTGCCAGCACAGTTTCGGGGACAGGGCAACAATACAATGAGCAGTTCTTC. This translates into CASTVSGTGQQYNEQFF.

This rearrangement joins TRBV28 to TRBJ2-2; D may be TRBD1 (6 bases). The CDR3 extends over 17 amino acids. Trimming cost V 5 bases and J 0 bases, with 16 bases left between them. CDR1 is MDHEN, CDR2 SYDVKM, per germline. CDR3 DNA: TGTGCCAGCAGTCCCTTGGACAGCCGCGCGAACACCGGGGAGCTGTTTTTT. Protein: CASSPLDSRANTGELFF.

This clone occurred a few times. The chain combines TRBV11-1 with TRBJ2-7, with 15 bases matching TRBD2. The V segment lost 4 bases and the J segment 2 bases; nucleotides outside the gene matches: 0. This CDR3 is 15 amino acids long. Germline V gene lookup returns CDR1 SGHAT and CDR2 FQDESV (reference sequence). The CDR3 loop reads CASSWTSGRAYEQYF. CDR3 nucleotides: TGTGCCAGCAGCTGGACTAGCGGGAGGGCCTACGAGCAGTACTTC.

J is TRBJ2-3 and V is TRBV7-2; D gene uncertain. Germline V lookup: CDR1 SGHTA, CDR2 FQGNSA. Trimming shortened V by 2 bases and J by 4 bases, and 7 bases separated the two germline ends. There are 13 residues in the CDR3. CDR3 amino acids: CASSLPGADTQYF. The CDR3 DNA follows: TGTGCCAGCAGCTTACCGGGTGCAGATACGCAGTATTTT.